The 21 T cell receptor beta chains reported below all come from one sample, sequenced in a study of T cells in Graves' hyperthyroidism and ophthalmopathy (dated by TCRdb to the late 2010s). Library preparation employed multiplex PCR. The instrument given in TCRdb is Illumina HiSeq 2000. TCR beta CDR3 regions were amplified from RNA transcripts. The first round of RT-PCR for the TCR CDR3 was performed with the HTBI primer set and the Qiagen OneStep RT-PCR kit. Using fastp at Q25 and MiXCR, TCRdb reprocessed the public reads and kept productive beta chains. For every CDR3 protein sequence, its rows merge into one entry that carries the most common genes and DNA. The sample data list fewer than 300,000 distinct CDR3 sequences, and roughly 15% of these were observed just once. The ten largest account for about 33% of the sample. Source material: blood. The receptors originated from a woman in her forties or fifties with Graves' hyperthyroidism that later progressed to Graves' ophthalmopathy.

The rearrangement joins TRBV25-1 to TRBJ1-6; no clear D. Germline CDR1 reads MGHDK; CDR2 reads SYGVNS. The V end lost 2 bases, the J end lost 14 bases, and 16 bases lay between the germline ends. The CDR3 is 14 amino acids. Here the CDR3 DNA reads TGTGCCAGCAGTGAACCTGGACCCGTTGGGGCCCTCCACTTT. It codes for CASSEPGPVGALHF.

This clonotype was seen at least ten times. The chain has TRBV28 and TRBJ2-1; D gene ambiguous. Between the trimmed V and J ends, which lost 8 bases and 2 bases, there was a span of 16 bases. Germline V gene sequence: CDR1 MDHEN, CDR2 SYDVKM. CDR3 length: 15 residues. CDR3 residues: CASLQADRAYNEQFF. The CDR3 DNA follows: TGTGCCAGCCTTCAAGCCGACCGGGCCTACAATGAGCAGTTCTTC.

This clonotype was observed many times. The gene calls are TRBV5-1 and TRBJ1-1; D perhaps matches TRBD1 (5 bases). The CDR3 has 13 residues. CDR1 and CDR2 from the germline V gene are SGHRS and YFSETQ. Trimming removed 5 bases at V and 5 bases at J, with 13 bases between. The CDR3 bases are TGCGCCAGCAGTTCCGGGGCACGAACTGAAGCTTTCTTT. The encoded protein is CASSSGARTEAFF.

This clonotype was counted many times. V usage is TRBV28 and J usage is TRBJ2-7; D might be TRBD1 (7 bases). The CDR3 covers 14 residues. Germline loops: CDR1 MDHEN, CDR2 SYDVKM. V shed 5 bases and J shed 1 base, with 12 bases lying between them. The DNA of the CDR3 is TGTGCCAGCAGTCAGGGGGGAACTTCCTACGAGCAGTACTTC. Its protein product is CASSQGGTSYEQYF.

The rearrangement links TRBV30 to TRBJ2-1; D ambiguous. V gave up 0 bases and J gave up 3 bases, with 9 bases separating them. Per the germline V gene, CDR1 is GTSNPN and CDR2 is SVGIG (reference sequence). This CDR3 has 14 residues. The CDR3 spells CAWSVFGRYNEQFF. The CDR3, as DNA: TGTGCCTGGAGTGTTTTCGGACGCTACAATGAGCAGTTCTTC.

The chain uses TRBV5-6 and TRBJ2-2; perhaps TRBD1 as D (6 bases). This CDR3 spans 16 amino acids. V lost 4 bases, J lost 1 base, and 14 bases lay in between. The germline V gene encodes CDR1 SGHDT and CDR2 YYEEEE. Written as DNA, the CDR3 is TGTGCCAGCAGCCCCTTCCGGGACATGAACACCGGGGAGCTGTTTTTT. Amino acids: CASSPFRDMNTGELFF.

This clonotype was detected many times. V and J are TRBV7-9 and TRBJ2-7; D unresolved. Trimming left V 6 bases short and J 5 bases short, with 14 bases between. CDR1 and CDR2 (germline): SEHNR, FQNEAQ (reference sequence). CDR3 length: 13 residues. In nucleotides, the CDR3 is TGTGCCAGCAGTTTCGGGCGTGGGAACGAGCAGTACTTC. Its protein product is CASSFGRGNEQYF.

V gene TRBV5-4 combines with J gene TRBJ1-5; no firm D call. Germline CDR1 is SGHNT and CDR2 is YYREEE (reference sequence). Trimming took 2 bases from V and 7 from J, leaving 19 bases between them. The CDR3 contains 16 residues. DNA for the CDR3: TGTGCCAGCAGCTTATATACGAAAGGAGGGAAACAGCCCCAGCATTTT. It codes for CASSLYTKGGKQPQHF.

Many counts were recorded for this clonotype. The V call is TRBV12-3 or TRBV12-4, the J call TRBJ2-1; D possibly matches TRBD1 or TRBD2 (6 bases each). CDR3 length equals 14 residues. V was pared by 1 base and J by 7 bases, with 11 bases between. DNA of the CDR3: TGTGCCAGCAGTTTAGGGATAGGGGGGAATGAGCAGTTCTTC. It codes for CASSLGIGGNEQFF.

The table lists this clonotype with many counts. DNA of the CDR3: TGTGCCAGCAATAGGGACAGGCAAGAGACCCAGTACTTC. Encoded protein: CASNRDRQETQYF. The V gene is TRBV28, the J gene TRBJ2-5; 8 bases line up with TRBD1. CDR1 and CDR2 (germline): MDHEN, SYDVKM. This CDR3 is built from 13 residues. Trimming cost V 7 bases and J 2 bases; bases outside gene matches: 3.

This clonotype showed up many times. V usage is TRBV6-1 and J usage is TRBJ2-2; unclear D gene. CDR1 is MNHNS, CDR2 SASEGT, per germline. Deletions cut 5 bases from V and 4 bases from J, with 14 bases between. The CDR3 runs to 15 residues. DNA for the CDR3: TGTGCCAGCAGTTCCCTTCGTATCTCCACCGGGGAGCTGTTTTTT. This translates into CASSSLRISTGELFF.

This clonotype was observed at least ten times. The CDR3 DNA is TGTGCCATCAGTGAGTCGAGTCCGCTAGCGGGGACCTACAATGAGCAGTTCTTC. Translation: CAISESSPLAGTYNEQFF. This chain links TRBV10-3 with TRBJ2-1; 9 bases are a match to TRBD2. Germline values: CDR1 ENHRY, CDR2 SYGVKD. The CDR3 contains 18 residues. Unmatched junction bases numbered 8, after V lost 0 bases and J lost 2 bases.

This clonotype came up many times. J is TRBJ1-2 and V is TRBV7-2; D gene unclear. The CDR3 totals 15 residues. V lost 1 base, J lost 8 bases, and 17 bases lay in between. Germline assignment: CDR1 SGHTA and CDR2 FQGNSA. The CDR3: CASSLDTVNRGGYTF. The CDR3 DNA sequence: TGTGCCAGCAGCTTAGATACAGTGAATCGAGGGGGCTACACCTTC.

The chain couples TRBV10-3 to TRBJ2-7, with 7 bases fitting TRBD1. CDR1 and CDR2 (germline): ENHRY, SYGVKD. With V trimmed by 7 bases and J by 6 bases, 12 bases remained unmatched. CDR3 length: 14 amino acids. As DNA, the CDR3 is TGTGCCATCAATGACAGGGTTAACCAAGGCGAGCAGTACTTC. This encodes CAINDRVNQGEQYF.

This clonotype was picked up one time. V and J are TRBV7-9 and TRBJ1-4; D perhaps matches TRBD1 (6 bases). The germline V and J ends were trimmed by 1 base and 6 bases, with 12 bases remaining between them. CDR3 length equals 15 residues. The germline V gene encodes CDR1 SEHNR and CDR2 FQNEAQ (reference sequence). The CDR3 loop is CASSLVWDTYEKLFF. CDR3 coding DNA: TGTGCCAGCAGCTTAGTTTGGGACACCTATGAAAAACTGTTTTTT.

This clonotype has a count of ten or more. The CDR3 reads CAISESMGHEQYF. The CDR3 nucleotides are TGTGCCATCAGTGAGTCGATGGGACACGAGCAGTACTTC. The chain employs TRBV10-3 and TRBJ2-7; the D gene could be TRBD1 or TRBD2 (5 bases each). The germline V and J ends were trimmed by 0 bases and 5 bases, with 8 bases remaining between them. The CDR3 has 13 amino acids. The germline gives CDR1 ENHRY, CDR2 SYGVKD.

The J gene is TRBJ1-5, the V gene TRBV20-1; D gene ambiguous. The CDR3 length is 19 residues. In germline, CDR1 is DFQATT, CDR2 SNEGSKA (reference sequence). Trimming shortened V by 0 bases and J by 0 bases, and 21 bases separated the two germline ends. The CDR3 spells CSARDRNNTPILSNQPQHF. The CDR3 DNA reads TGCAGTGCTAGAGATAGGAACAATACGCCCATCCTTAGCAATCAGCCCCAGCATTTT.

The chain joins TRBV5-1 to TRBJ1-6; D ambiguous. The germline V gene encodes CDR1 SGHRS and CDR2 YFSETQ. V gave up 0 bases and J gave up 5 bases, with 3 bases separating them. This CDR3 is 13 amino acids long. In nucleotides, the CDR3 is TGCGCCAGCAGCTTGGCCCATAATTCACCCCTCCACTTT. It is translated as CASSLAHNSPLHF.

At least ten counts were recorded for this clonotype. This chain joins TRBV3-1 and TRBJ1-2; 7 nucleotides line up with TRBD1. Germline assignment: CDR1 LGHDT and CDR2 YNNKEL (reference sequence). The CDR3 spans 14 residues. V trimming: 4 bases; J trimming: 2 bases; junction bases outside the gene matches: 4. The CDR3, as DNA: TGTGCCAGCAGCCCGGACAGGTTCAACTATGGCTACACCTTC. This encodes CASSPDRFNYGYTF. The entire variable domain, with the rest obtained from reference TRBV3-1 and TRBJ1-2, is as follows: DTAVSQTPKYLVTQMGNDKSIKCEQNLGHDTMYWYKQDSKKFLKIMFSYNNKELIINETVPNRFSPKSPDKAHLNLHINSLELGDSAVYFCASSPDRFNYGYTFGSGTRLTVV.

The chain carries TRBV2 and TRBJ2-1; 13 bases align to TRBD2. With V trimmed by 6 bases and J by 8 bases, 7 bases remained unmatched. This CDR3 comprises 15 residues. Germline V CDR1 and CDR2: SNHLY, FYNNEI. The CDR3 DNA is TGTGCCAGCAGAGGACTAGCGGGAGTTCTGGATGAGCAGTTCTTC. It codes for CASRGLAGVLDEQFF. The entire variable domain, with the rest obtained from reference TRBV2 and TRBJ2-1, is as follows: EPEVTQTPSHQVTQMGQEVILRCVPISNHLYFYWYRQILGQKVEFLVSFYNNEISEKSEIFDDQFSVERPDGSNFTLKIRSTKLEDSAMYFCASRGLAGVLDEQFFGPGTRLTVL.

This clonotype was picked up many times. The chain carries TRBV6-1 and TRBJ1-5; D is undetermined. Germline V CDR1 and CDR2: MNHNS, SASEGT. The CDR3 is 16 residues long. Trimming cost V 5 bases and J 5 bases, with 19 bases left between them. The CDR3 bases are TGTGCCAGCAGTCCATCGTTGTGGGAGAACGATCAGCCCCAGCATTTT. It is translated as CASSPSLWENDQPQHF.